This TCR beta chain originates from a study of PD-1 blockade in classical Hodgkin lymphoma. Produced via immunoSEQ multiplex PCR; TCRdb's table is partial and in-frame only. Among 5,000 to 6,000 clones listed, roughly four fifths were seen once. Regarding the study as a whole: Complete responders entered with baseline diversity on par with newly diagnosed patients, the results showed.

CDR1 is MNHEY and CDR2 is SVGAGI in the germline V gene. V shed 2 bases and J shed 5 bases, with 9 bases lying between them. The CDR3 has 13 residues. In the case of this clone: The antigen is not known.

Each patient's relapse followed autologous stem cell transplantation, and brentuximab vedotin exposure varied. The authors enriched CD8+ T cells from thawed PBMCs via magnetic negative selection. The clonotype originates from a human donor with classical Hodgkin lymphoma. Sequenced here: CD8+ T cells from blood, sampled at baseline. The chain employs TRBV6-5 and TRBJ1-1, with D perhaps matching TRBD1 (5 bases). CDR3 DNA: TGTGCCAGCAGTTACATGGGGGGGACTGAAGCTTTCTTT. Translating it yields CASSYMGGTEAFF.